This T cell receptor (beta chain) was identified during a study of blood T cell repertoires in COVID-19. CDR3 length equals 14 residues. Deletions cut 10 bases from V and 0 bases from J, with 15 bases between. Germline V lookup: CDR1 SNHLY, CDR2 FYNNEI. TCRdb's table, derived via immunoSEQ multiplex PCR, lists solely in-frame clones and lacks some. This sample has approximately 200,000 clones, with about 81% found just once. This clonotype was obtained from a woman of 80 years or more with COVID-19, enrolled during active disease. The sample comprised peripheral blood. This chain connects TRBV2 to TRBJ1-2, with D uncertain. The CDR3 sequence is CAIIRQKANYGYTF. For the CDR3, the DNA is TGTGCCATCATACGACAAAAAGCTAACTATGGCTACACCTTC.